The rows below give T cell receptor beta chains drawn from one sample of a study of regulatory T cells in long-lasting Graves disease. TCRdb re-analysed the multiplex PCR reads in MiXCR, keeping a single row per CDR3 protein. The profile covers around 460,000 distinct CDR3 sequences, with around a fifth appearing a single time and around 14% taken by the ten largest. The material sequenced was peripheral blood mononuclear cells (PBMCs), taken when the disease was refractory, from a patient treated with antithyroid drugs. These receptors were collected from a female donor with Graves disease. Both conserved end residues are part of each CDR3. A D gene is named only where the DNA matches it firmly. For some rows the clone size is stated as once, few or many, or as a class when expanded; others skip it.

j_call: TRBJ1-2; d_call: TRBD1; v_call: TRBV28; cdr3_length: 12; clone_size: many; cdr3_aa: CASSSGTDGYTF; cdr3_nt: TGTGCCAGCAGCAGCGGGACAGATGGCTACACCTTC
j_call: TRBJ1-1; d_call: NA; v_call: TRBV6-1; cdr3_length: 13; clone_size: many; cdr3_aa: CASKGNQNTEAFF; cdr3_nt: TGTGCCAGCAAAGGGAACCAGAACACTGAAGCTTTCTTT
j_call: TRBJ1-5; d_call: TRBD1; v_call: TRBV19; cdr3_length: 16; clone_size: NA; cdr3_aa: CASSPRDRGRGQPQHF; cdr3_nt: TGTGCCAGTAGTCCCCGGGACAGGGGGCGCGGCCAGCCCCAGCATTTT
j_call: TRBJ1-2; d_call: NA; v_call: TRBV28; cdr3_length: 13; clone_size: many; cdr3_aa: CASSFTRVHGYTF; cdr3_nt: TGTGCCAGCAGTTTTACCAGGGTCCATGGCTACACCTTC
j_call: TRBJ2-5; d_call: TRBD2; v_call: TRBV7-2; cdr3_length: 17; clone_size: few; cdr3_aa: CASSSTPGLAGQETQYF; cdr3_nt: TGTGCCAGCAGCTCAACACCGGGACTAGCGGGCCAAGAGACCCAGTACTTC
j_call: TRBJ2-5; d_call: NA; v_call: TRBV27; cdr3_length: 13; clone_size: many; cdr3_aa: CASRRPGVETQYF; cdr3_nt: TGTGCCAGCAGGAGGCCGGGGGTGGAGACCCAGTACTTC
j_call: TRBJ2-2; d_call: TRBD2; v_call: TRBV30; cdr3_length: 15; clone_size: few; cdr3_aa: CAWSVGSGGTGELFF; cdr3_nt: TGTGCCTGGAGTGTAGGTAGCGGGGGGACCGGGGAGCTGTTTTTT
j_call: TRBJ2-1; d_call: NA; v_call: TRBV6-2/TRBV6-3; cdr3_length: 18; clone_size: once; cdr3_aa: CASSYFGGATSSYNEQFF; cdr3_nt: TGTGCCAGCAGTTACTTTGGGGGGGCAACAAGCTCCTACAATGAGCAGTTCTTC
j_call: TRBJ2-1; d_call: NA; v_call: TRBV12-3/TRBV12-4; cdr3_length: 12; clone_size: few; cdr3_aa: CASSLETHKQFF; cdr3_nt: TGTGCCAGCAGTTTAGAGACTCACAAGCAGTTCTTC
j_call: TRBJ2-7; d_call: NA; v_call: TRBV20-1; cdr3_length: 14; clone_size: NA; cdr3_aa: CSASGGRASYEQYF; cdr3_nt: TGCAGTGCTAGTGGCGGTAGGGCATCCTACGAGCAGTACTTC
j_call: TRBJ2-5; d_call: NA; v_call: TRBV20-1; cdr3_length: 13; clone_size: NA; cdr3_aa: CSTRGTPEETQYF; cdr3_nt: TGCAGTACGCGGGGTACTCCGGAGGAGACCCAGTACTTC
j_call: TRBJ1-6; d_call: NA; v_call: TRBV15; cdr3_length: 18; clone_size: NA; cdr3_aa: CATSRDFGAGSYNSPLHF; cdr3_nt: TGTGCCACCAGCAGAGATTTCGGGGCGGGGTCCTATAATTCACCCCTCCACTTT
j_call: TRBJ2-5; d_call: NA; v_call: TRBV11-3; cdr3_length: 12; clone_size: many; cdr3_aa: CASSLRLETQYF; cdr3_nt: TGTGCCAGCAGCCTCAGATTGGAGACCCAGTACTTC
j_call: TRBJ1-2; d_call: NA; v_call: TRBV12-3/TRBV12-4; cdr3_length: 13; clone_size: many; cdr3_aa: CASSSPTVYGYTF; cdr3_nt: TGTGCCAGCAGTTCCCCGACGGTCTATGGCTACACCTTC
j_call: TRBJ2-2; d_call: NA; v_call: TRBV30; cdr3_length: 12; clone_size: few; cdr3_aa: CAWSERAGELFF; cdr3_nt: TGTGCCTGGAGTGAGCGGGCTGGGGAGCTGTTTTTT
j_call: TRBJ2-7; d_call: TRBD1; v_call: TRBV25-1; cdr3_length: 14; clone_size: NA; cdr3_aa: CASSTRDSKYEQYF; cdr3_nt: TGTGCCAGCAGCACCCGGGACAGCAAGTACGAGCAGTACTTC
j_call: TRBJ2-7; d_call: TRBD1; v_call: TRBV30; cdr3_length: 11; clone_size: many; cdr3_aa: CAIGQAYEQYF; cdr3_nt: TGTGCCATCGGACAGGCCTACGAGCAGTACTTC
j_call: TRBJ2-2; d_call: NA; v_call: TRBV12-3/TRBV12-4; cdr3_length: 15; clone_size: many; cdr3_aa: CASSPRQITGGELFF; cdr3_nt: TGTGCCAGCAGTCCCCGGCAGATCACCGGTGGGGAGCTGTTTTTT
j_call: TRBJ2-7; d_call: TRBD1; v_call: TRBV20-1; cdr3_length: 14; clone_size: many; cdr3_aa: CSARGGQADHEQYF; cdr3_nt: TGCAGTGCTAGAGGGGGACAGGCTGACCACGAGCAGTACTTC
j_call: TRBJ2-7; d_call: NA; v_call: TRBV6-5; cdr3_length: 15; clone_size: many; cdr3_aa: CASSYSIGVSAEQYF; cdr3_nt: TGTGCCAGCAGTTACTCAATTGGGGTTTCGGCCGAGCAGTACTTC
j_call: TRBJ2-7; d_call: TRBD2; v_call: TRBV28; cdr3_length: 14; clone_size: many; cdr3_aa: CASRARTSSDEQYF; cdr3_nt: TGTGCCAGCAGGGCTAGGACTAGCTCAGACGAGCAGTACTTC
j_call: TRBJ2-4; d_call: NA; v_call: TRBV28; cdr3_length: 12; clone_size: many; cdr3_aa: CASSRHENIQYF; cdr3_nt: TGTGCCAGCAGCAGACACGAAAACATTCAGTACTTC
j_call: TRBJ2-1; d_call: TRBD2; v_call: TRBV2; cdr3_length: 15; clone_size: NA; cdr3_aa: CASRETSGSYNEQFF; cdr3_nt: TGTGCCAGCAGAGAAACTAGCGGGAGCTACAATGAGCAGTTCTTC
j_call: TRBJ2-5; d_call: NA; v_call: TRBV10-3; cdr3_length: 14; clone_size: many; cdr3_aa: CAISELGEQETQYF; cdr3_nt: TGTGCCATCAGTGAGCTGGGGGAGCAAGAGACCCAGTACTTC
j_call: TRBJ1-1; d_call: NA; v_call: TRBV7-9; cdr3_length: 12; clone_size: NA; cdr3_aa: CASSLAHTEAFF; cdr3_nt: TGTGCCAGCAGCTTAGCACACACTGAAGCTTTCTTT
j_call: TRBJ1-6; d_call: NA; v_call: TRBV7-3; cdr3_length: 14; clone_size: few; cdr3_aa: CASSETANNSPLHF; cdr3_nt: TGTGCCAGCAGCGAGACAGCTAATAATTCACCCCTCCACTTT
j_call: TRBJ1-1; d_call: NA; v_call: TRBV12-3/TRBV12-4; cdr3_length: 12; clone_size: many; cdr3_aa: CASSFANTEAFF; cdr3_nt: TGTGCCAGCAGTTTTGCGAACACTGAAGCTTTCTTT
j_call: TRBJ1-6; d_call: TRBD1; v_call: TRBV5-1; cdr3_length: 21; clone_size: NA; cdr3_aa: CASSEGTGTRWGASYNSPLHF; cdr3_nt: TGCGCCAGCAGCGAGGGGACAGGTACACGATGGGGAGCCTCCTATAATTCACCCCTCCACTTT
j_call: TRBJ1-3; d_call: NA; v_call: TRBV29-1; cdr3_length: 13; clone_size: NA; cdr3_aa: CSVRGGSGNTIYF; cdr3_nt: TGCAGCGTCCGGGGCGGGTCTGGAAACACCATATATTTT
j_call: TRBJ1-2; d_call: NA; v_call: TRBV28; cdr3_length: 15; clone_size: many; cdr3_aa: CASRRGGGAQYGYTF; cdr3_nt: TGTGCCAGCAGACGCGGAGGGGGGGCACAATATGGCTACACCTTC
j_call: TRBJ2-5; d_call: TRBD2; v_call: TRBV5-6; cdr3_length: 18; clone_size: NA; cdr3_aa: CASSLEAGGPIGQETQYF; cdr3_nt: TGTGCCAGCAGCTTGGAGGCGGGAGGGCCTATAGGCCAAGAGACCCAGTACTTC
j_call: TRBJ1-1; d_call: NA; v_call: TRBV24-1; cdr3_length: 13; clone_size: NA; cdr3_aa: CATRRTLGTEAFF; cdr3_nt: TGTGCCACCAGGAGGACCCTCGGGACTGAAGCTTTCTTT
j_call: TRBJ2-2; d_call: NA; v_call: TRBV7-3; cdr3_length: 16; clone_size: few; cdr3_aa: CASSPQGQGVTGELFF; cdr3_nt: TGTGCCAGCAGCCCCCAGGGGCAGGGAGTGACCGGGGAGCTGTTTTTT
j_call: TRBJ2-6; d_call: TRBD1; v_call: TRBV3-1; cdr3_length: 18; clone_size: NA; cdr3_aa: CASSPVGQSHSGANVLTF; cdr3_nt: TGTGCCAGCAGCCCGGTGGGACAGTCGCACTCTGGGGCCAACGTCCTGACTTTC
j_call: TRBJ1-6; d_call: NA; v_call: TRBV11-3; cdr3_length: 17; clone_size: many; cdr3_aa: CASSLKSLGSYNSPLHF; cdr3_nt: TGTGCCAGCAGCTTAAAGTCGTTGGGGTCCTATAATTCACCCCTCCACTTT
j_call: TRBJ2-2; d_call: TRBD2; v_call: TRBV7-9; cdr3_length: 16; clone_size: NA; cdr3_aa: CASSNPAGDVAGELFF; cdr3_nt: TGTGCCAGCAGCAACCCAGCGGGGGATGTCGCCGGGGAGCTGTTTTTT
j_call: TRBJ2-7; d_call: TRBD2; v_call: TRBV4-3; cdr3_length: 15; clone_size: NA; cdr3_aa: CASSQEGLGIDEQYF; cdr3_nt: TGCGCCAGCAGCCAAGAGGGACTAGGAATCGACGAGCAGTACTTC
j_call: TRBJ2-7; d_call: TRBD2; v_call: TRBV3-1; cdr3_length: 14; clone_size: many; cdr3_aa: CASSPEAGGYEQYF; cdr3_nt: TGTGCCAGCAGCCCTGAGGCGGGAGGCTACGAGCAGTACTTC
j_call: TRBJ2-7; d_call: NA; v_call: TRBV19; cdr3_length: 13; clone_size: NA; cdr3_aa: CASSIRDAGEQYF; cdr3_nt: TGTGCCAGTAGTATCCGGGATGCTGGCGAGCAGTACTTC
j_call: TRBJ2-1; d_call: TRBD2; v_call: TRBV30; cdr3_length: 16; clone_size: NA; cdr3_aa: CAWSGPGLAALGEQFF; cdr3_nt: TGTGCCTGGAGTGGTCCGGGACTAGCGGCTCTCGGGGAGCAGTTCTTC
j_call: TRBJ2-4; d_call: NA; v_call: TRBV12-3/TRBV12-4; cdr3_length: 15; clone_size: NA; cdr3_aa: CASSLQVGYKNIQYF; cdr3_nt: TGTGCCAGCAGTTTACAGGTTGGGTACAAAAACATTCAGTACTTC
j_call: TRBJ1-1; d_call: NA; v_call: TRBV18; cdr3_length: 14; clone_size: NA; cdr3_aa: CASSIDSENTEAFF; cdr3_nt: TGTGCCAGCTCAATCGACAGTGAGAACACTGAAGCTTTCTTT
j_call: TRBJ2-2; d_call: TRBD2; v_call: TRBV30; cdr3_length: 14; clone_size: few; cdr3_aa: CAWTGGQWVGELFF; cdr3_nt: TGTGCCTGGACGGGGGGGCAGTGGGTCGGGGAGCTGTTTTTT
j_call: TRBJ2-7; d_call: NA; v_call: TRBV6-2/TRBV6-3; cdr3_length: 14; clone_size: few; cdr3_aa: CASSYSIGSGEQYF; cdr3_nt: TGTGCCAGCAGTTACTCGATAGGGTCGGGGGAGCAGTACTTC
j_call: TRBJ1-2; d_call: NA; v_call: TRBV19; cdr3_length: 11; clone_size: many; cdr3_aa: CASSPGYGYTF; cdr3_nt: TGTGCCAGCAGCCCAGGGTATGGCTACACCTTC
j_call: TRBJ2-7; d_call: TRBD2; v_call: TRBV5-1; cdr3_length: 15; clone_size: few; cdr3_aa: CASSAEGRAIDEQYF; cdr3_nt: TGCGCCAGCAGCGCGGAGGGGAGGGCGATCGACGAGCAGTACTTC